The TCR beta chain described here comes from a study of T cells after yellow fever vaccination. Findings and limits, study-wide: A minor fraction of clonotypes spanned both CD4 and CD8 compartments. FACS-sorted repertoires could contain abundant clonotypes contaminating from the bulk population. Weaker overall was a secondary response that nonetheless peaked faster, on day 5 versus 15.

A word on this clonotype: Its antigen is unidentified.

Trimming removed 10 bases from V and 0 bases from J, with 12 bases in between. From germline, CDR1 is MNHEY and CDR2 SMNVEV (reference sequence). This CDR3 spans 14 amino acids. Template-switching 5'RACE yielded the TCR cDNA; a universal primer site and UMIs were added in the process. TCRdb itself ran the 5' RACE reads through MiXCR, one entry per CDR3 protein. The table records roughly 340,000 distinct CDR3 sequences, about 8.7% of them present only once. The rearrangement links TRBV27 to TRBJ1-4, with D perhaps TRBD1 (5 bases). The receptor comes from a man between 18 and 29 years old who received the YFV17D yellow fever vaccine. This specimen was PBMCs, taken on the day of the first yellow fever vaccination. CDR3 coding DNA: TGTGCCACTTCCGGGGCAGCAACTAATGAAAAACTGTTTTTT. Translation gives CATSGAATNEKLFF.